The clone carrying this T cell receptor beta chain has a single count. Repertoires were generated with immunoSEQ multiplex PCR, while TCRdb's copy carries only in-frame clones and drops some. Altogether over 200,000 clones are present, about 92% being singletons, with the ten largest covering 1% to 1.5%. These data are taken from a study of blood T cell repertoires in COVID-19. V dropped 4 bases and J dropped 8 bases, with 6 bases sitting between them. CDR3 length: 11 amino acids. Germline CDR1 ENHRY, CDR2 SYGVKD. The origin of this receptor is a man aged 30 to 39 with acute or convalescent COVID-19. Input material: peripheral blood. The J gene is TRBJ2-4, the V gene TRBV10-3, with D maybe TRBD2 (6 bases). The CDR3 is CAISAGDIQYF. The CDR3, as DNA: TGTGCCATCAGTGCGGGGGACATTCAGTACTTC.